This T cell receptor (beta chain) was recorded in a study of blood T cell repertoires in COVID-19. Study at large: The United States, Italy and Spain provided the acute and convalescent COVID-19 samples. Sources were T cells, B-cell-depleted T cells, or PBMCs; the material itself was cDNA or gDNA.

Original analysis: Nucleated cell counts were estimated from reference gene primer amplification. The repertoire was sequenced with immunoSEQ multiplex PCR; TCRdb's copy has only in-frame clones and lacks some. V and J calls and clone size follow that table, whereas D and trimming were derived from the DNA. The repertoire holds under 150,000 clones, with around 82% as singletons. Per the germline V gene, CDR1 is SQVTM and CDR2 is ANQGSEA. The CDR3 loop spans 17 amino acids. Trimming took 2 bases from V and 2 from J, leaving 19 bases between them. This clone showed up just a few times. This clonotype was obtained from a man aged 60-69 years with acute or convalescent COVID-19. Sequencing was performed on peripheral blood. The rearrangement uses TRBV29-1 and TRBJ1-3, with D maybe TRBD1 (6 bases). CDR3 region: CSVELLRAGETGNTIYF. CDR3 nucleotides: TGCAGCGTTGAATTGCTAAGGGCAGGGGAAACTGGAAACACCATATATTTT.